A single sample gave rise to the 12 T cell receptor beta chains below, sequenced in a study of blood T cell repertoires in COVID-19. This table comes from immunoSEQ multiplex PCR, and its TCRdb copy is limited to in-frame clones, with some not included. Of under 150,000 clones in the sample, 70% to 90% were seen once. The sample taken for sequencing was peripheral blood. The receptors were sampled from a woman aged 45 to 65 who had recovered from COVID-19.

This clone was detected a few times. The chain recombines TRBV10-3 with TRBJ2-7, with 10 positions matching TRBD2. The CDR3 loop spans 16 amino acids. With 6 bases clipped from V and 1 base from J, the junction kept 9 bases outside the gene matches. CDR1 is ENHRY, CDR2 SYGVKD, per germline. In DNA, the CDR3 is TGTGCCATCAGCGAACCTAGCGGGAGAGGGTCCTACGAGCAGTACTTC. Translating gives CAISEPSGRGSYEQYF.

J is TRBJ2-3 and V is TRBV19; 14 bases fit TRBD2. The V gene end was trimmed by 6 bases and the J gene end by 5 bases; junction bases not matched to a gene: 16. The CDR3 has 19 residues. Germline values: CDR1 LNHDA, CDR2 SQIVND (reference sequence). The CDR3 loop is CASSAGTSGRTGGEDTQYF. The CDR3 nucleotides are TGTGCCAGTAGCGCCGGGACTAGCGGGAGAACAGGTGGTGAAGATACGCAGTATTTT. The entire variable domain, with the rest obtained from reference TRBV19 and TRBJ2-3, is as follows: DGGITQSPKYLFRKEGQNVTLSCEQNLNHDAMYWYRQDPGQGLRLIYYSQIVNDFQKGDIAEGYSVSREKKESFPLTVTSAQKNPTAFYLCASSAGTSGRTGGEDTQYFGPGTRLTVL.

The chain has TRBV18 and TRBJ2-7; no firm D call. CDR1 and CDR2 (germline): KGHSH, LQKENI. The CDR3 is made up of 14 amino acids. V was shortened by 3 bases and J by 5 bases, with 14 bases between the two germline ends. Written as DNA, the CDR3 is TGTGCCAGCTCACCCTATGTAACGTCGGACGAGCAGTACTTC. This codes for CASSPYVTSDEQYF. The variable domain in full, completed from reference TRBV18 and TRBJ2-7, reads NAGVMQNPRHLVRRRGQEARLRCSPMKGHSHVYWYRQLPEEGLKFMVYLQKENIIDESGMPKERFSAEFPKEGPSILRIQQVVRGDSAAYFCASSPYVTSDEQYFGPGTRLTVT.

The chain employs TRBV4-2 and TRBJ2-6; D call uncertain. The CDR3 runs to 15 residues. The germline gives CDR1 LGHNA, CDR2 YNFKEQ. V lost 2 bases and J lost 2, with 7 bases in between. CDR3 nucleotide sequence: TGTGCCAGCAGCCAAACTCAGGCTGGGGCCAACGTCCTGACTTTC. Its translation is CASSQTQAGANVLTF.

This chain joins TRBV5-5 and TRBJ1-5, with D possibly TRBD1 on 6 matching bases. Germline V gene data show CDR1 as SGHKS and CDR2 as YYEKEE (reference sequence). Trimming removed 3 bases from V and 1 base from J, with 17 bases in between. The CDR3 consists of 17 residues. The CDR3 loop is CASSWWQGTGSNQPQHF. The CDR3 coding sequence is TGTGCCAGCAGCTGGTGGCAGGGGACGGGGAGCAATCAGCCCCAGCATTTT. Supplemented by reference TRBV5-5 and TRBJ1-5, the full variable domain reads DAGVTQSPTHLIKTRGQQVTLRCSPISGHKSVSWYQQVLGQGPQFIFQYYEKEERGRGNFPDRFSARQFPNYSSELNVNALLLGDSALYLCASSWWQGTGSNQPQHFGDGTRLSIL.

The J gene is TRBJ1-2, the V gene TRBV30, with 9 positions matching TRBD1. The length of the CDR3 is 14 residues. Trimming took 0 bases from V and 7 from J; bases not matched to a gene: 6. CDR1 and CDR2 from the germline V gene are GTSNPN and SVGIG (reference sequence). The DNA of the CDR3 is TGTGCCTGGAGTGTAAATACAGGGGGCATTGGCTACACCTTC. Its translation is CAWSVNTGGIGYTF.

The chain recombines TRBV24-1 with TRBJ2-1; the match to TRBD2 covers 7 bases. After removal of 5 bases from V and 1 base from J, the junction contained 7 bases not matched to a gene. CDR1 and CDR2 (germline): KGHDR, SFDVKD. This CDR3 has 16 amino acids. This CDR3 reads CATSVPLAESYNEQFF. Written as DNA, the CDR3 is TGTGCCACCAGTGTCCCTCTAGCGGAGTCCTACAATGAGCAGTTCTTC.

This clone was observed once. The chain couples TRBV7-9 to TRBJ2-3; 12 bases fit TRBD2. This CDR3 is built from 16 residues. The germline V gene has CDR1 SEHNR and CDR2 FQNEAQ (reference sequence). With V trimmed by 5 bases and J by 4 bases, 7 bases remained unmatched. The CDR3, as DNA: TGTGCCAGCAGCCCGTGGACTAGCGGGGTTTCAGATACGCAGTATTTT. Its translation: CASSPWTSGVSDTQYF.

The chain uses TRBV6-6 and TRBJ1-2; D uncertain. Germline V gives CDR1 MNHNY, CDR2 SVGAGI (reference sequence). The V and J ends lost 6 bases and 2 bases respectively, with 10 bases between them. The CDR3 consists of 13 residues. The CDR3 nucleotides are TGTGCCAGCAGCCCCGAGGCAAACTATGGCTACACCTTC. Translating gives CASSPEANYGYTF.

The V gene is TRBV2, the J gene TRBJ1-2; 9 bases map to TRBD1. Germline V lookup: CDR1 SNHLY, CDR2 FYNNEI. The CDR3 is 13 residues long. The V gene end was trimmed by 4 bases and the J gene end by 4 bases; junction bases not matched to a gene: 1. The CDR3 protein is CASSVQGAYGYTF. As DNA, the CDR3 is TGTGCCAGCAGTGTACAGGGGGCCTATGGCTACACCTTC. The full variable domain, in which reference TRBV2 and TRBJ1-2 provide the parts outside the CDR3, is EPEVTQTPSHQVTQMGQEVILRCVPISNHLYFYWYRQILGQKVEFLVSFYNNEISEKSEIFDDQFSVERPDGSNFTLKIRSTKLEDSAMYFCASSVQGAYGYTFGSGTRLTVV.

The chain joins TRBV11-3 to TRBJ2-5, with D possibly TRBD1 on 7 matching bases. V was shortened by 5 bases and J by 5 bases, with 15 bases between the two germline ends. The CDR3 loop spans 14 amino acids. In germline, CDR1 is SGHNT, CDR2 YENEEA. The CDR3 region is CASSRLGGVETQYF. DNA for the CDR3: TGTGCCAGCAGCAGACTAGGGGGCGTCGAGACCCAGTACTTC.

This chain connects TRBV2 to TRBJ2-3; 8 positions match TRBD2. The trim removed 2 bases at V and 4 bases at J, leaving 8 bases unmatched. CDR1 SNHLY and CDR2 FYNNEI come from the germline V gene. The CDR3 loop spans 16 amino acids. This chain's CDR3 is CASSERGGRRADTQYF. For the CDR3, the DNA is TGTGCCAGCAGTGAACGGGGGGGCCGCCGGGCAGATACGCAGTATTTT.